A selection of T cell receptor beta chains follows, all from one sample in a study of T cell clones after liver transplantation. TCRdb's table, derived via immunoSEQ multiplex PCR, lists solely in-frame clones and lacks some. The sample consists of fewer than 50,000 clones, about 86% of them appearing once. Source: CD4+ T cells from blood, taken 24 months after liver transplant. Receptors were obtained from a human patient who received a liver transplant. The graft donor may have contributed some T cells. CDR3s include the opening cysteine and the closing phenylalanine or tryptophan.

v_gene,j_gene,CDR3aa
TRBV7-9,TRBJ2-2,CASRSLGGGLAGELFF
TRBV2,TRBJ1-5,CASNGNSNQPQHF
TRBV9,TRBJ1-4,CASSVGELGGRGEKLFF
TRBV2,TRBJ1-5,CASRQSQNQPQHF
TRBV7-8,TRBJ2-3,CASSLRGGGERGWDTQYF
TRBV5-1,TRBJ1-1,CASSLDGTRAITEAFF
TRBV10-2,TRBJ2-5,CASSGPGTGSKETQYF
TRBV4-2,TRBJ2-2,CASSQATLRGVGELFF
TRBV18,TRBJ2-5,CASSPQGVERTLAFEETQYF
TRBV4-3,TRBJ2-5,CASSQVEPGLAGRETQYF
TRBV5-1,TRBJ1-6,CASSPQLDNSPLHF
TRBV2,TRBJ1-5,CASSVQGVGNQPQHF
TRBV2,TRBJ2-6,CASPRGSGANVLTF
TRBV5-1,TRBJ2-3,CASSQGRSTDTQYF
TRBV18,TRBJ2-2,CASSPGVNTGELFF
TRBV28,TRBJ2-1,CASSFTGTGGNNEQFF
TRBV6-1,TRBJ1-5,CASGVPGGSQPQHF
TRBV5-1,TRBJ1-3,CASSFDGNTIYF
TRBV10-3,TRBJ1-4,CAISESGGIGEKLFF
TRBV5-1,TRBJ2-5,CASREAGVKETQYF
TRBV6-4,TRBJ2-1,CASSKLAGDFGEQFF
TRBV5-1,TRBJ2-7,CASSYSPGITYEQYF
TRBV19,TRBJ1-5,CASSIQQKRDQPQHF
TRBV18,TRBJ2-7,CASSRFTGTSGGLQPYEQYF
TRBV9,TRBJ2-1,CASSVGTSDNEQFF
TRBV5-1,TRBJ2-1,CASSLGNLANEQFF
TRBV5-6,TRBJ1-4,CASSSHGPRGEKLFF
TRBV7-2,TRBJ2-4,CASSPSGGAKNIQYF
TRBV18,TRBJ1-5,CASSRDPPGQGTQPQHF
TRBV2,TRBJ2-7,CASTRIYEQYF
TRBV5-4,TRBJ1-4,CASSQEESRGIEKLFF
TRBV9,TRBJ1-2,CASSRDRGNYGYTF
TRBV14,TRBJ2-1,CASSQVKGTGGSYNEQFF
TRBV10-3,TRBJ2-5,CATAGVAGQETQYF
TRBV18,TRBJ1-1,CASSPQGTEAFF
TRBV6-5,TRBJ2-7,CASSLTTGLYEQYF
TRBV27,TRBJ2-5,CASSFRATQETQYF
TRBV5-1,TRBJ1-1,CASSSTPLYTGVTEAFF
TRBV27,TRBJ2-1,CASSFRTYNEQFF
TRBV6-5,TRBJ2-7,CASSENSEACF
TRBV7-8,TRBJ2-5,CASSLETERETQYF
TRBV6-1,TRBJ1-3,CASRTGLSGNTIYF
TRBV11-2,TRBJ2-2,CASSFAYGAPGELFF
TRBV27,TRBJ2-2,CASRRTANTGELFF
TRBV27,TRBJ1-1,CASSTDRSQKTFF
TRBV27,TRBJ1-5,CASSWDRGGQPQHF
TRBV6-4,TRBJ1-6,CASSGTHGEQATNNSPLHF
TRBV27,TRBJ2-7,CASSFTPPTSGPVYEQYF
TRBV7-2,TRBJ2-2,CASSSRHLRELFF
TRBV5-1,TRBJ1-3,CASSSTTGGARGNTIYF
TRBV2,TRBJ1-1,CASRMDRLNTEAFF
TRBV7-8,TRBJ1-2,CASSLVGEGYTF